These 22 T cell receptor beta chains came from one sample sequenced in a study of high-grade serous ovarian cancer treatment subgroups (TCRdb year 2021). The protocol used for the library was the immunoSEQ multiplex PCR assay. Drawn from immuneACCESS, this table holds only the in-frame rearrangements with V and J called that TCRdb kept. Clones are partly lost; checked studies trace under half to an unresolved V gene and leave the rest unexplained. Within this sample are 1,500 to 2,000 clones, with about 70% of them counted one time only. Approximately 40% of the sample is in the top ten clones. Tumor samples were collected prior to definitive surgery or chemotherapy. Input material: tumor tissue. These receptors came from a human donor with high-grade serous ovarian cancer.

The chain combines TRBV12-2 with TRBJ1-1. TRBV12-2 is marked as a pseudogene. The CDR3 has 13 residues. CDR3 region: CASRLEGGARAFF. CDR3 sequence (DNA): TGTGCAAGTCGCTTAGAAGGGGGGGCAAGGGCTTTCTTT.

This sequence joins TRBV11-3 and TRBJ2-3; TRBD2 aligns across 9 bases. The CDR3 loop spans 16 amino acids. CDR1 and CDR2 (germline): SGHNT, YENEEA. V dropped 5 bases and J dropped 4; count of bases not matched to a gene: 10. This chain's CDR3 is CASSQDDAGGSDTQYF. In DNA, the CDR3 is TGTGCCAGCAGCCAGGACGACGCGGGAGGGTCAGATACGCAGTATTTT.

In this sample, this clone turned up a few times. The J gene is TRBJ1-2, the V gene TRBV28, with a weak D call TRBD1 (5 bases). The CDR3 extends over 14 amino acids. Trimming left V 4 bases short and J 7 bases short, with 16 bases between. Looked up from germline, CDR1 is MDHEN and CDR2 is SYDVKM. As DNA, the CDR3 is TGTGCCAGCAGTTCCCCCTCCACAGGCTCTGGCTACACCTTC. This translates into CASSSPSTGSGYTF.

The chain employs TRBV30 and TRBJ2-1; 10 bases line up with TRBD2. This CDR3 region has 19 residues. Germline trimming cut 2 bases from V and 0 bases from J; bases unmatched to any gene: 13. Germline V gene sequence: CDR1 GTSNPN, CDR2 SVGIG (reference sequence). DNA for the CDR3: TGTGCCTGGAGTTCTGGATCTAGCGGGGGACAGAGCTCCTACAATGAGCAGTTCTTC. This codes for CAWSSGSSGGQSSYNEQFF.

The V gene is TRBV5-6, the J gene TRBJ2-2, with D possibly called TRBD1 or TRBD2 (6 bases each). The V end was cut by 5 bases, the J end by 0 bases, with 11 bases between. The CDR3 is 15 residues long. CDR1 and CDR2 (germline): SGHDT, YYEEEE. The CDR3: CASREGGPNTGELFF. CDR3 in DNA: TGTGCCAGCAGGGAGGGGGGCCCGAACACCGGGGAGCTGTTTTTT.

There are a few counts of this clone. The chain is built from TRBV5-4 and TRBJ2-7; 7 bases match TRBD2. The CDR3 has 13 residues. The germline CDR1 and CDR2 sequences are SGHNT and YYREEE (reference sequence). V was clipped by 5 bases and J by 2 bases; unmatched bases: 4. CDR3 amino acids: CASRPAGTYEQYF. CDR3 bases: TGTGCCAGCAGACCAGCGGGGACCTACGAGCAGTACTTC.

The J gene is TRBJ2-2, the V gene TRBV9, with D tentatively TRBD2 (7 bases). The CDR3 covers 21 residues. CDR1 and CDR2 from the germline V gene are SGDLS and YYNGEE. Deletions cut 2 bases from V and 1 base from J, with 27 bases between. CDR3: CASSVHLRGGGGSGNTGELFF. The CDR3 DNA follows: TGTGCCAGCAGCGTCCATCTAAGGGGGGGCGGGGGTTCCGGGAACACCGGGGAGCTGTTTTTT.

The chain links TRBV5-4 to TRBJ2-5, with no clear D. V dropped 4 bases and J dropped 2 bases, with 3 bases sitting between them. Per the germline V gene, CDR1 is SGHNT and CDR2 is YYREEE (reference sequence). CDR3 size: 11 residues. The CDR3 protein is CASSDQETQYF. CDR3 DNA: TGTGCCAGCAGCGATCAAGAGACCCAGTACTTC.

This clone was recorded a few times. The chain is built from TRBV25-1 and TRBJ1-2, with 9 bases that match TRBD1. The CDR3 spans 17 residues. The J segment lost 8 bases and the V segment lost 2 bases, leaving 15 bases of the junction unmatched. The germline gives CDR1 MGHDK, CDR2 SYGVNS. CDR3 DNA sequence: TGTGCCAGCAGTGAACCCACTAGACAGGGGGTATTCGTCGGCTACACCTTC. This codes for CASSEPTRQGVFVGYTF.

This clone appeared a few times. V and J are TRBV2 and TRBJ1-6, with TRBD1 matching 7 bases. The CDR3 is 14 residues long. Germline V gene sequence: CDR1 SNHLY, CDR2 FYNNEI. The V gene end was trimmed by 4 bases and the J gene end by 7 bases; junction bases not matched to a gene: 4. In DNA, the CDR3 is TGTGCCAGCAGTGGCTGGGACAGAAATTCACCCCTCCACTTT. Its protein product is CASSGWDRNSPLHF.

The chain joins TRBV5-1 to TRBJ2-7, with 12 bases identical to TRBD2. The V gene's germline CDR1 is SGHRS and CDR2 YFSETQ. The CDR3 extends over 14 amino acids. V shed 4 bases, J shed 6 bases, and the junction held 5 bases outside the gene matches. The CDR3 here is CASSATSGGIEQYF. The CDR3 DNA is TGCGCCAGCAGCGCAACTAGCGGGGGGATCGAGCAGTACTTC.

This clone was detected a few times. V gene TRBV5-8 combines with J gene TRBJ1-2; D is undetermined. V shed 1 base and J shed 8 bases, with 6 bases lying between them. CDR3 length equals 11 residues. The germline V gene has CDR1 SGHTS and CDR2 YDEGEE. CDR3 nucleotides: TGTGCCAGCAGCTTGAGGAGGGGCTACACCTTC. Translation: CASSLRRGYTF.

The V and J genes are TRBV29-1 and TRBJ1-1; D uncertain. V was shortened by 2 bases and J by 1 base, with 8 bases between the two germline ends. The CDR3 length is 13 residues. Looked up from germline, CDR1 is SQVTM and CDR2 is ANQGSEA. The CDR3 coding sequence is TGCAGCGTTGAAAGCCTCTGGAACACTGAAGCTTTCTTT. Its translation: CSVESLWNTEAFF.

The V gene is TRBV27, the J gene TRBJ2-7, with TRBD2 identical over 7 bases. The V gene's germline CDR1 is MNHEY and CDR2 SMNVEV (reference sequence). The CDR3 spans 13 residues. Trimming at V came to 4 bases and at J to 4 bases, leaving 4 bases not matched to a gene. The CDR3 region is CASSSWGGYEQYF. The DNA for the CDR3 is TGTGCCAGCAGTTCCTGGGGGGGTTACGAGCAGTACTTC.

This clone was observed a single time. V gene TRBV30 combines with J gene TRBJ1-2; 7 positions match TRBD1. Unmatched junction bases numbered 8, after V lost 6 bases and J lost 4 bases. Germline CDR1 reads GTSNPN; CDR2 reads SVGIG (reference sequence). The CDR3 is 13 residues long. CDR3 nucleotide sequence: TGTGCCTGCCCCCCCCGGGACAGCTATGGCTACACCTTC. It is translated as CACPPRDSYGYTF. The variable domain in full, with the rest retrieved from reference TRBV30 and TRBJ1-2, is SQTIHQWPATLVQPVGSPLSLECTVEGTSNPNLYWYRQAAGRGLQLLFYSVGIGQISSEVPQNLSASRPQDRQFILSSKKLLLSDSGFYLCACPPRDSYGYTFGSGTRLTVV.

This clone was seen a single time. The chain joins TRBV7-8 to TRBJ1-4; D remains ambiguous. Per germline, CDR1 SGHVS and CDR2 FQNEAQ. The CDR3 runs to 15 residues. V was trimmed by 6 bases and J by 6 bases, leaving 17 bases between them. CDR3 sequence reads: CASSPCDPEDEKLFF. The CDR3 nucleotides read TGTGCCAGCAGTCCTTGTGACCCGGAGGATGAAAAACTGTTTTTT.

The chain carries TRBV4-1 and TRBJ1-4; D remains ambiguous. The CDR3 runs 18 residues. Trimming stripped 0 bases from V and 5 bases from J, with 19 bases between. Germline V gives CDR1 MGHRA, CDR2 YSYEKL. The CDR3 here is CASSQDRRDPKINEKLFF. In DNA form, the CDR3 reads TGCGCCAGCAGCCAAGATAGAAGGGATCCGAAAATAAATGAAAAACTGTTTTTT.

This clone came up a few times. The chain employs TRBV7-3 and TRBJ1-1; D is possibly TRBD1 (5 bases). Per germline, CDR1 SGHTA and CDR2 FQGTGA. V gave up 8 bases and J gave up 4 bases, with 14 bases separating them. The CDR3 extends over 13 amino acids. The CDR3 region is CASLLVGGTEAFF. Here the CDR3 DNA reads TGTGCCAGCCTATTGGTGGGGGGCACTGAAGCTTTCTTT.

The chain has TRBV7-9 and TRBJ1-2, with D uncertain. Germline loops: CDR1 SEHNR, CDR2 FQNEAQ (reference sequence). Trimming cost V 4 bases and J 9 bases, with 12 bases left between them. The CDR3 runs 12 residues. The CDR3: CASSSQPWSYTF. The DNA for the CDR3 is TGTGCCAGCAGCTCTCAACCTTGGAGCTACACCTTC.

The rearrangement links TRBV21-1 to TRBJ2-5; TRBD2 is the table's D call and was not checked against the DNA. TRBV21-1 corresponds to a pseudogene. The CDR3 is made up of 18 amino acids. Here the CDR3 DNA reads TGTGCCAGCAGCGCTCCGGGACTAGCGGGTCCGTACCAAGAGACCCAGTACTTC. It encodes CASSAPGLAGPYQETQYF.

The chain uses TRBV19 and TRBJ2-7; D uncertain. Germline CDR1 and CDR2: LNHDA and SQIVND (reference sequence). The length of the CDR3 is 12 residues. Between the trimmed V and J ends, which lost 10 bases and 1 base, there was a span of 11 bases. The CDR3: CAIRIPSYEQYF. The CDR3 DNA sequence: TGTGCCATAAGGATACCTTCCTACGAGCAGTACTTC.

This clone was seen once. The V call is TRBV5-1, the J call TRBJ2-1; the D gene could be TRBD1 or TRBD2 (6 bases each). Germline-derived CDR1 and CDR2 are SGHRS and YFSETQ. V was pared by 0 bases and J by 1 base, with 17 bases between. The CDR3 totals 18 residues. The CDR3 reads CASSLEGLEGGSYNEQFF. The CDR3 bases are TGCGCCAGCAGCTTGGAAGGGTTAGAGGGGGGTTCCTACAATGAGCAGTTCTTC.